The present T cell receptor (beta chain) was sequenced within a study of regulatory dendritic cells for organ transplantation. Looking at the study overall: Regulatory dendritic cells were monocyte-derived, receiving vitamin D3 on days 0 and 4 and IL-10 on day 4. LPS was added to dendritic cell cultures on day 6.

Sorted subsets were CFSE-labeled and cultured 4 to 6 days with allogeneic dendritic cells. Only in-frame clones appear in the TCRdb table, and some are missing; sequencing was by immunoSEQ multiplex PCR. The repertoire holds 6,000 to 8,500 clones, with about 67% as singletons. CDR3 size: 13 residues. V lost 5 bases, J lost 4 bases, and 11 bases lay in between. Germline V CDR1 and CDR2: MNHEY, SVGAGI. Notes on the study in general: Of resting T cell subsets, memory CD8+ had the most alloreactive clonotypes. Considerable individual heterogeneity was seen in alloreactive memory CD8+ T cells.

In regard to this clone: What it binds is unknown.

This TCR came from a human donor in good health. The gene calls are TRBV6-5 and TRBJ1-1; TRBD1 might be the D (5 bases). The material sequenced was memory CD4+ T cells from blood cultured with dendritic cells. Subset indicated: CD45RO+ memory T cells. The CDR3: CASSQVQGTEAFF. The CDR3 coding sequence is TGTGCCAGCAGTCAGGTTCAGGGCACTGAAGCTTTCTTT.